This TCR beta chain was obtained from a study of blood T cell repertoires in COVID-19 (TCRdb year 2020). Turning to the overall study: The collaborator samples originated in the United States, Italy and Spain and spanned the acute and convalescent phases of COVID-19. The material from the prospective study consisted of cDNA or gDNA derived from T cells, B-cell-depleted T cells, or PBMCs. The dataset comprised deeply sampled blood TCRbeta repertoires from subjects exposed to, actively infected with, or recovered from COVID-19. The repertoires were made available in a free public database intended to serve as a resource for research on the immune response to SARS-CoV-2. Samples came from the ongoing ImmuneRACE study (first 160 participants) plus 1,254 subjects from 6 global collaborators. A de-identified subject ID, COVID-19 status, age in years and sex were almost always included in the sample metadata. HLA class I and class II types, where available, came from metadata supplied by the sample provider rather than from assay-based typing.

The collaborating institutions used their own protocols to collect whole blood in K2EDTA tubes. Collaborator samples were shipped for TCRbeta analysis as frozen whole blood, isolated PBMCs, or DNA extracted from either sample type. The immunoSEQ Assay, a bias-controlled multiplex PCR, was used to amplify TCRbeta CDR3 regions from genomic DNA. In the source study's methods: The number of nucleated cells in each sample was estimated from the amplification of reference gene primers within the assay. Sequence reads were collapsed and filtered to measure the absolute abundance of every unique TCRbeta CDR3 rearrangement. For each sample, productive Simpson clonality was calculated by taking the square root of Simpson's diversity index across productive rearrangements. TCRdb's version of the immuneACCESS table is confined to in-frame rearrangements and falls short of the full clone set. An unresolved V gene accounts for under half of the shortfall where checked; the remainder is of unknown origin. V and J calls and clone size are those listed in that table; D and trimming were worked out from the DNA. The sample table shows under 200,000 clones, and around 90% are seen once. The ten most abundant clones make up around a fifth of the sample.

A remark on this clone: The antigen it binds to is not known. Per-base qualities were not stored, and no clone one base away is much larger.

The germline V gene sets CDR1 to MGHRA and CDR2 to YSYEKL. The V end loses 0 bases and the J end loses 5 bases, and a stretch of 5 bases separates them. The CDR3 sequence holds 13 residues, the cysteine and phenylalanine included. Of all the DNA, just the CDR3 is kept, 39 bases in frame from base 1. The full study reports these points: How much clinical and demographic metadata was included differed by source and by participant, and the metadata was provided uncurated.

The sequence was collected from a man in his sixties with active or convalescent COVID-19. The specimen was peripheral blood. This receptor chain uses TRBV4-1 and TRBJ1-5; the D gene identity is not certain. The CDR3 loop reads CASSQDRDQPQHF. The bases are TGCGCCAGCAGCCAAGATCGGGATCAGCCCCAGCATTTT.